Shown below are 27 T cell receptor beta chains from a single sample sequenced in a study of cytomegalovirus exposure and HLA in healthy donors. PCR employed 60 Vbeta and 13 Jbeta primers. The repertoire was sequenced with immunoSEQ multiplex PCR; TCRdb's copy has only in-frame clones and lacks some. The table shows 110,000 or so clones, with roughly 9% occurring only once. Material: PBMCs. The receptors originated from a woman between 40 and 55 years old in good health and CMV-seropositive.

The rearrangement uses TRBV2 and TRBJ2-2; 10 bases match TRBD1. The V gene end was trimmed by 6 bases and the J gene end by 5 bases; junction bases not matched to a gene: 0. The CDR3 has 13 amino acids. Germline V CDR1 and CDR2: SNHLY, FYNNEI. This CDR3 is CASRDRGTGELFF. Here the CDR3 DNA reads TGTGCCAGCAGGGACAGGGGGACCGGGGAGCTGTTTTTT.

V gene TRBV9 combines with J gene TRBJ1-6; D is perhaps TRBD1 (6 bases). Germline V gene sequence: CDR1 SGDLS, CDR2 YYNGEE. The CDR3 extends over 15 amino acids. Trimming pared 0 bases from V and 9 bases from J, leaving 13 bases between. The CDR3: CASSVGPGEGSPLHF. CDR3 nucleotides: TGTGCCAGCAGCGTAGGGCCAGGGGAGGGTTCACCCCTCCACTTT.

This clone came up a few times. The V gene is TRBV28, the J gene TRBJ1-5, with 9 nucleotides matching TRBD1. Germline CDR1 MDHEN, CDR2 SYDVKM. J gave up 11 bases and V 6 bases, and 8 bases lay outside the gene matches. The CDR3 spans 13 residues. In nucleotides, the CDR3 is TGTGCCAGCAGACCGGGACAGGGAGCGTCCCAGCATTTT. Protein: CASRPGQGASQHF.

The V gene is TRBV14, the J gene TRBJ2-1; D is perhaps TRBD1 (6 bases). The CDR3 is made up of 15 amino acids. Germline loops: CDR1 SGHDN, CDR2 FVKESK. V gave up 6 bases and J gave up 3 bases, with 15 bases separating them. CDR3 sequence reads: CASSHGQFIYNEQFF. The CDR3 nucleotides read TGTGCCAGCAGTCACGGACAGTTTATCTACAATGAGCAGTTCTTC.

This clone appeared a few times. This rearrangement joins TRBV10-3 to TRBJ2-7; no clear D gene. Germline lookup yields CDR1 ENHRY and CDR2 SYGVKD. V lost 0 bases to trimming and J lost 3 bases, with 12 bases between them. This CDR3 region has 15 residues. The CDR3 region has the DNA TGTGCCATCAGTGAGTCGAAGCTAGTCCGCTACGAGCAGTACTTC. The encoded protein is CAISESKLVRYEQYF.

The rearrangement links TRBV7-2 to TRBJ1-1; D call uncertain. CDR1 is SGHTA, CDR2 FQGNSA, per germline. This CDR3 is 13 amino acids long. The V and J ends lost 2 bases and 1 base respectively, with 5 bases between them. CDR3 loop: CASSLIQNTEAFF. In DNA form, the CDR3 reads TGTGCCAGCAGCTTAATCCAGAACACTGAAGCTTTCTTT. The full variable domain, completed using reference TRBV7-2 and TRBJ1-1, is GAGVSQSPSNKVTEKGKDVELRCDPISGHTALYWYRQSLGQGLEFLIYFQGNSAPDKSGLPSDRFSAERTGGSVSTLTIQRTQQEDSAVYLCASSLIQNTEAFFGQGTRLTVV.

This chain links TRBV5-1 with TRBJ1-2; 9 nucleotides align to TRBD1. J was trimmed by 9 bases and V by 4 bases; bases with no gene match: 7. The CDR3 contains 13 residues. In germline, CDR1 is SGHRS, CDR2 YFSETQ. In nucleotides, the CDR3 is TGCGCCAGCAGCCGGACAGGGGTGGAATGCTACACCTTC. This translates into CASSRTGVECYTF.

The chain links TRBV7-2 to TRBJ2-1, with TRBD2 matching over 9 bases. Germline CDR1 reads SGHTA; CDR2 reads FQGNSA. The CDR3 has 15 amino acids. V lost 5 bases to trimming and J lost 4 bases; unmatched junction nucleotides: 6. Here the CDR3 reads CASSRGGAAYNEQFF. For the CDR3, the DNA is TGTGCCAGCAGCCGCGGGGGGGCCGCTTACAATGAGCAGTTCTTC.

V is TRBV20-1 and J is TRBJ1-1; D unresolved. Germline V gene sequence: CDR1 DFQATT, CDR2 SNEGSKA (reference sequence). This CDR3 comprises 11 residues. The CDR3 spells CRALVLTEAFF. The CDR3 nucleotides read TGCAGGGCTTTGGTTCTAACTGAAGCTTTCTTT.

In its sample, this clone was seen a few times. The rearrangement joins TRBV19 to TRBJ2-7; 10 positions match TRBD2. Per the germline V gene, CDR1 is LNHDA and CDR2 is SQIVND (reference sequence). V gave up 6 bases and J gave up 3 bases; unmatched junction bases: 17. The CDR3 is made up of 18 amino acids. The CDR3 protein is CASSPRPSGGLDHYEQYF. The CDR3 DNA is TGTGCCAGTAGCCCACGCCCTAGCGGGGGCCTCGACCACTACGAGCAGTACTTC.

There are a few counts of this clone. V and J are TRBV5-1 and TRBJ2-7, with a weak D call TRBD2 (5 bases). The CDR3 has 14 residues. Germline V CDR1 and CDR2: SGHRS, YFSETQ. Trimming pared 2 bases from V and 4 bases from J, leaving 13 bases between. The CDR3 region has the DNA TGCGCCAGCAGCTTAGAGAAGGGAGCATACGAGCAGTACTTC. Translating gives CASSLEKGAYEQYF.

The chain carries TRBV11-3 and TRBJ1-5; D is undetermined. CDR1 is SGHNT, CDR2 YENEEA, per germline. The CDR3 runs 18 residues. The V end lost 2 bases, the J end lost 5 bases, and 22 bases lay between the germline ends. CDR3 sequence (DNA): TGTGCCAGCAGCTTACCCCTTAATCAAATGAGGGCCTATCAGCCCCAGCATTTT. As protein: CASSLPLNQMRAYQPQHF.

The J gene is TRBJ1-5, the V gene TRBV7-9; 9 nucleotides agree with TRBD1. From germline, CDR1 is SEHNR and CDR2 FQNEAQ (reference sequence). The CDR3 spans 15 residues. With V trimmed by 5 bases and J by 5 bases, 7 bases remained unmatched. CDR3 coding DNA: TGTGCCAGCAGCCGTACAGGGGGCTCTGATCAGCCCCAGCATTTT. The encoded protein is CASSRTGGSDQPQHF.

This clone was seen a few times. The chain uses TRBV14 and TRBJ1-5; D gene uncertain. This CDR3 is built from 13 residues. CDR1 SGHDN and CDR2 FVKESK come from the germline V gene. Trimming took off 1 base at V and 6 bases at J, with 7 bases between the two ends. The CDR3 bases are TGTGCCAGCAGCCAAGGGTTGGCTCAGCCCCAGCATTTT. It translates to CASSQGLAQPQHF.

This clone has just a few counts. This sequence joins TRBV2 and TRBJ2-5, with 7 bases lining up with TRBD1. CDR1 and CDR2 (germline): SNHLY, FYNNEI. The CDR3 loop spans 13 amino acids. J was trimmed by 3 bases and V by 6 bases; bases with no gene match: 4. CDR3 sequence: CASRRDREETQYF. In nucleotides, the CDR3 is TGTGCCAGCAGACGGGACAGAGAAGAGACCCAGTACTTC. Supplemented by reference TRBV2 and TRBJ2-5, the full variable domain reads EPEVTQTPSHQVTQMGQEVILRCVPISNHLYFYWYRQILGQKVEFLVSFYNNEISEKSEIFDDQFSVERPDGSNFTLKIRSTKLEDSAMYFCASRRDREETQYFGPGTRLLVL.

This clone was detected a few times. The chain employs TRBV10-3 and TRBJ1-5; D ambiguous. CDR1 is ENHRY, CDR2 SYGVKD, per germline. This CDR3 is 14 amino acids long. Trimming cost V 2 bases and J 3 bases, with 8 bases left between them. In DNA, the CDR3 is TGTGCCATCAGTGAGGGCAGGTCCAATCAGCCCCAGCATTTT. Residues: CAISEGRSNQPQHF.

V usage is TRBV2 and J usage is TRBJ1-2; perhaps TRBD1 as D (6 bases). Germline V lookup: CDR1 SNHLY, CDR2 FYNNEI. There are 15 residues in the CDR3. V dropped 7 bases and J dropped 7 bases, with 22 bases sitting between them. The CDR3 DNA reads as TGTGCCAGCACCCGTCAAGGGCAGGGGTTTGGTGGCTACACCTTC. It codes for CASTRQGQGFGGYTF.

This clone has just a few counts. This chain connects TRBV14 to TRBJ2-2; 12 bases line up with TRBD2. J lost 2 bases, V lost 2 bases, and 3 bases had no gene match. Germline CDR1 and CDR2: SGHDN and FVKESK. The CDR3 sequence is 17 residues long. The CDR3 is CASSQTSGGFNTGELFF. CDR3 DNA: TGTGCCAGCAGCCAAACTAGCGGGGGGTTCAACACCGGGGAGCTGTTTTTT.

This clone was detected only a few times. V gene TRBV2 combines with J gene TRBJ1-1, with 9 positions matching TRBD1. The V gene's germline CDR1 is SNHLY and CDR2 FYNNEI. The trim removed 5 bases at V and 10 bases at J, leaving 2 bases unmatched. The CDR3 runs to 11 residues. The CDR3 nucleotides read TGTGCCAGCAGTAACAGGGGGCTAGCTTTCTTT. Amino acids: CASSNRGLAFF.

J is TRBJ1-1 and V is TRBV7-9; 7 bases are a match to TRBD1. The CDR3 has 17 amino acids. V trimming: 4 bases; J trimming: 1 base; junction bases outside the gene matches: 12. Germline V gives CDR1 SEHNR, CDR2 FQNEAQ (reference sequence). Here the CDR3 reads CASSSLQGQGGNTEAFF. The CDR3 bases are TGTGCCAGCAGCTCATTACAGGGGCAGGGGGGGAACACTGAAGCTTTCTTT.

This clone was recorded a few times. This chain's CDR3 is CASSLGGSGEGSNQPQHF. CDR3 DNA sequence: TGTGCCAGCAGCTTAGGGGGTTCAGGGGAGGGTAGCAATCAGCCCCAGCATTTT. The V and J genes are TRBV13 and TRBJ1-5, with a possible D match to TRBD1 (6 bases). Looked up from germline, CDR1 is PRHDT and CDR2 is FYEKMQ (reference sequence). This CDR3 is 18 amino acids long. Trimming stripped 0 bases from V and 0 bases from J, with 15 bases between.

This chain connects TRBV7-7 to TRBJ1-2, with TRBD1 matching 7 bases. Germline lookup yields CDR1 SSHAT and CDR2 FNYEAQ (reference sequence). The CDR3 has 14 amino acids. The V and J ends lost 5 bases and 3 bases, in that order; junction bases with no gene match: 6. CDR3 in DNA: TGTGCCAGCAGCCCTATAGGGACAGACTATGGCTACACCTTC. As protein: CASSPIGTDYGYTF.

The chain couples TRBV19 to TRBJ2-7; 11 nucleotides align to TRBD2. This CDR3 has 15 amino acids. Per the germline V gene, CDR1 is LNHDA and CDR2 is SQIVND (reference sequence). V lost 5 bases, J lost 0 bases, and 3 bases stayed unmatched. CDR3 loop: CASSPSGGSSYEQYF. The CDR3 DNA reads TGTGCCAGTAGTCCTAGCGGGGGGAGCTCCTACGAGCAGTACTTC.

The table lists this clone with a few counts. The chain carries TRBV6-5 and TRBJ2-1; possible D gene TRBD2, 5 bases. This CDR3 has 15 amino acids. Germline values: CDR1 MNHEY, CDR2 SVGAGI. V was cut by 5 bases and J by 2 bases, with 13 bases left in between. The CDR3, as DNA: TGTGCCAGCAGTCGGGGTGCGGGCACCTACAATGAGCAGTTCTTC. Its protein product is CASSRGAGTYNEQFF.

This clone has only a few counts. The J gene is TRBJ1-1, the V gene TRBV29-1; D may be TRBD1 (6 bases). Trimming took off 6 bases at V and 2 bases at J, with 10 bases between the two ends. This CDR3 has 12 residues. Germline V gene data show CDR1 as SQVTM and CDR2 as ANQGSEA. Here the CDR3 DNA reads TGCAGCGTCACACAGGGAAACACTGAAGCTTTCTTT. As protein: CSVTQGNTEAFF.

The CDR3 protein is CASSNRQGVSGYTF. CDR3 in DNA: TGCGCCAGCAGCAACCGACAGGGGGTTAGTGGCTACACCTTC. The chain is built from TRBV5-1 and TRBJ1-2; TRBD1 aligns across 9 bases. V lost 4 bases and J lost 7; bases outside the gene matches: 8. Germline CDR1 and CDR2: SGHRS and YFSETQ. The CDR3 covers 14 residues.

V gene TRBV7-8 combines with J gene TRBJ1-4, with 8 bases matching TRBD1. The germline gives CDR1 SGHVS, CDR2 FQNEAQ. This CDR3 is built from 19 residues. J gave up 0 bases and V 2 bases, and 11 bases lay outside the gene matches. This CDR3 reads CASSLNNRGRIATNEKLFF. CDR3 coding DNA: TGTGCCAGCAGCTTAAATAACAGGGGGAGAATAGCAACTAATGAAAAACTGTTTTTT.